This TCR beta chain comes out of a study of control samples from healthy donors and cancer patients. Profiled with immunoSEQ multiplex PCR; TCRdb holds only in-frame clones, not every one. The data hold approximately 45,000 clones, with 75% to 95% observed a single time. The V gene lost 3 bases and the J gene lost 3 bases, with 17 bases spanning the gap. The germline V gene encodes CDR1 SGHDN and CDR2 FVKESK. The CDR3 length is 16 residues. This sequence was found in a woman between 35 and 50 years old with head and neck cancer. The sequenced sample consisted of PBMCs. The rearrangement uses TRBV14 and TRBJ1-2; D uncertain. The CDR3 DNA is TGTGCCAGCAGCCAGTATATGGATTCAGCTTACTATGGCTACACCTTC. The encoded protein is CASSQYMDSAYYGYTF.